The 8 T cell receptor beta chains below all came from one sample that was sequenced in a study of Graves' ophthalmopathy and Graves' hyperthyroidism. RNA served as the template for amplifying TCR beta CDR3 regions. The authors performed first-round RT-PCR with HTBI primers and then a second-round multiplex PCR. TCRdb used MiXCR to reprocess the multiplex PCR reads, holding one entry per CDR3 protein. This sample has 400,000 to 450,000 distinct CDR3 sequences, with roughly 20% found just once. The source material was peripheral blood. The receptors stem from a woman aged 18-35 years with stable Graves' hyperthyroidism.

This clonotype was seen repeatedly, ten times or more. The chain joins TRBV27 to TRBJ1-1; unclear D gene. The CDR3 runs to 13 residues. The germline V gene encodes CDR1 MNHEY and CDR2 SMNVEV (reference sequence). Between the trimmed V and J ends, which lost 5 bases and 3 bases, there was a span of 10 bases. CDR3 region: CASSPDTHTEAFF. As DNA, the CDR3 is TGTGCCAGCAGTCCCGATACCCACACTGAAGCTTTCTTT.

The chain couples TRBV6-1 to TRBJ2-7, with 11 bases aligning to TRBD1. Germline values: CDR1 MNHNS, CDR2 SASEGT. V lost 6 bases to trimming and J lost 3 bases; unmatched junction nucleotides: 7. This CDR3 has 15 amino acids. This CDR3 is CASREDRGQIYEQYF. CDR3 in DNA: TGTGCCAGCAGAGAGGACAGGGGGCAGATCTACGAGCAGTACTTC.

This clonotype was detected ten times or more. The rearrangement joins TRBV28 to TRBJ2-4; 7 positions agree with TRBD1. CDR3 size: 16 residues. Germline CDR1 MDHEN, CDR2 SYDVKM. The trim removed 8 bases at V and 0 bases at J, leaving 10 bases unmatched. CDR3 residues: CASGARGFGAKNIQYF. The DNA of the CDR3 is TGTGCCAGCGGCGCCAGGGGGTTCGGAGCCAAAAACATTCAGTACTTC.

This clonotype came up a few times. The V gene is TRBV13, the J gene TRBJ2-5; the D gene is possibly TRBD1 (6 bases). The CDR3 totals 16 residues. The germline CDR1 and CDR2 sequences are PRHDT and FYEKMQ (reference sequence). V was trimmed by 3 bases and J by 5 bases, leaving 19 bases between them. CDR3 residues: CASSFSQTGYGETQYF. As DNA, the CDR3 is TGTGCCAGCAGCTTTTCTCAAACAGGGTATGGGGAGACCCAGTACTTC. The full variable domain, with the rest looked up from reference TRBV13 and TRBJ2-5, is AAGVIQSPRHLIKEKRETATLKCYPIPRHDTVYWYQQGPGQDPQFLISFYEKMQSDKGSIPDRFSAQQFSDYHSELNMSSLELGDSALYFCASSFSQTGYGETQYFGPGTRLLVL.

This clonotype was detected many times. The chain is built from TRBV28 and TRBJ1-5, with D maybe TRBD1 (6 bases). The V gene's germline CDR1 is MDHEN and CDR2 SYDVKM. V shed 2 bases and J shed 5 bases, with 10 bases lying between them. This CDR3 is built from 14 residues. The CDR3 nucleotides are TGTGCCAGCAGTTTAGTCGACAGGCATCAGCCCCAGCATTTT. Translated: CASSLVDRHQPQHF.

This clonotype was seen ten or more times. The chain uses TRBV20-1 and TRBJ1-3, with 7 bases matching TRBD1. The V gene's germline CDR1 is DFQATT and CDR2 SNEGSKA (reference sequence). J lost 4 bases, V lost 4 bases, and 4 bases had no gene match. This CDR3 is 13 amino acids long. The CDR3 spells CSANLDRGNTIYF. The CDR3 DNA follows: TGCAGTGCTAACTTGGACAGGGGAAACACCATATATTTT.

This clonotype has at least ten counts. The chain's CDR3 is CAWSERGAGTEAFF. The CDR3 coding sequence is TGTGCCTGGAGTGAGAGGGGAGCGGGCACTGAAGCTTTCTTT. This rearrangement joins TRBV30 to TRBJ1-1; perhaps TRBD1 as D (5 bases). Trimming took 1 base from V and 4 from J, leaving 13 bases between them. The CDR3 sequence is 14 residues long. Germline CDR1 and CDR2: GTSNPN and SVGIG (reference sequence).

This rearrangement joins TRBV27 to TRBJ1-2; D gene uncertain. The CDR3 spans 15 residues. Germline V gene lookup returns CDR1 MNHEY and CDR2 SMNVEV (reference sequence). Between the trimmed V and J ends, which lost 7 bases and 6 bases, there was a span of 21 bases. DNA for the CDR3: TGTGCCAGCATGAAGTTGGGTGGACTCCCGAATGGCTACACCTTC. Translating it yields CASMKLGGLPNGYTF.